A single sample gave rise to the 8 T cell receptor beta chains below, sequenced in a study of CD8 T cells in ankylosing spondylitis. TCRdb reprocessed the 5' RACE reads with MiXCR, giving one entry per CDR3 protein. The sample carries around 300,000 distinct CDR3 sequences, under 14% recorded once. Sequencing used blood, either unsorted or a sorted T cell fraction (not recorded which). The receptor source for this set is a female donor with ankylosing spondylitis or in good health (not recorded which).

This clonotype was seen at least ten times. This rearrangement joins TRBV7-6 to TRBJ2-3, with D perhaps matching TRBD1 (6 bases). Trimming cost V 4 bases and J 2 bases, with 16 bases left between them. The CDR3 has 16 residues. Per germline, CDR1 SGHVS and CDR2 FNYEAQ. The CDR3 sequence: CASSSPVRGYTDTQYF. DNA of the CDR3: TGTGCCAGCAGCTCCCCGGTCAGGGGATACACAGATACGCAGTATTTT.

This clonotype showed up many times. V is TRBV24-1 and J is TRBJ2-1; TRBD2 matches 15 bases. This CDR3 is 20 amino acids long. The ends lost 4 bases at V and 7 bases at J; junction bases unmatched: 16. Looked up from germline, CDR1 is KGHDR and CDR2 is SFDVKD. The CDR3 region is CATSDPRTSGRAAEGNEQFF. CDR3 bases: TGTGCCACCAGTGACCCTAGGACTAGCGGGAGGGCCGCTGAGGGAAATGAGCAGTTCTTC.

This clonotype has ten or more counts. J is TRBJ2-7 and V is TRBV5-1, with 7 positions matching TRBD1. Germline CDR1 SGHRS, CDR2 YFSETQ. Germline trimming cut 4 bases from V and 5 bases from J; bases unmatched to any gene: 3. There are 12 residues in the CDR3. Written as DNA, the CDR3 is TGCGCCAGCAGCACAGGGGACCACGAGCAGTACTTC. Its translation: CASSTGDHEQYF.

V is TRBV5-1 and J is TRBJ2-7; D may be TRBD1 (6 bases). CDR1 SGHRS and CDR2 YFSETQ come from the germline V gene. The CDR3 runs 15 residues. V lost 4 bases to trimming and J lost 1 base, with 15 bases between them. Here the CDR3 reads CASSRDRPPSYEQYF. The CDR3 region has the DNA TGCGCCAGCAGCAGAGACAGGCCCCCGTCCTACGAGCAGTACTTC.

This clonotype was observed many times. The J gene is TRBJ1-4, the V gene TRBV5-1; perhaps TRBD1 as D (6 bases). The V gene's germline CDR1 is SGHRS and CDR2 YFSETQ. This CDR3 spans 14 amino acids. V was shortened by 4 bases and J by 10 bases, with 17 bases between the two germline ends. CDR3 bases: TGCGCCAGCAGCCCCTCCGGGGGCAGGGTAAAACTGTTTTTT. Its protein product is CASSPSGGRVKLFF.

Many counts were recorded for this clonotype. This chain uses TRBV6-5 with TRBJ1-1; possible D gene TRBD1, 5 bases. V was clipped by 0 bases and J by 1 base, with 12 bases between them. The V gene's germline CDR1 is MNHEY and CDR2 SVGAGI. The CDR3 is made up of 16 amino acids. As DNA, the CDR3 is TGTGCCAGCAGTTACTCCTCGGGACTACCGAACACTGAAGCTTTCTTT. It is translated as CASSYSSGLPNTEAFF.

This clonotype was seen repeatedly, ten times or more. The J gene is TRBJ1-5, the V gene TRBV20-1; D might be TRBD1 (5 bases). The CDR3 runs 15 residues. Germline CDR1 and CDR2: DFQATT and SNEGSKA (reference sequence). Trimming left V 5 bases short and J 4 bases short, with 18 bases between. DNA of the CDR3: TGCAGTGCTCTCAGGGAGTTGGGTATGAATCAGCCCCAGCATTTT. Residues: CSALRELGMNQPQHF.

This clonotype was counted ten times or more. The chain carries TRBV20-1 and TRBJ2-2; weak D call: TRBD1 (6 bases). This CDR3 comprises 17 residues. Germline V gene sequence: CDR1 DFQATT, CDR2 SNEGSKA (reference sequence). V was cut by 2 bases and J by 5 bases, with 21 bases left in between. The CDR3: CSARFSRPSTGTGELFF. As DNA, the CDR3 is TGCAGTGCTAGATTTAGCCGACCTTCAACAGGGACCGGGGAGCTGTTTTTT.